A selection of T cell receptor beta chains follows, all from one sample in a study of blood T cell repertoires in COVID-19. Measured with immunoSEQ multiplex PCR; TCRdb has only the in-frame clones, and not every one. This table holds 50,000 to 70,000 clones, more than 65% found once. Sequenced sample: peripheral blood. The receptors stem from a woman in her sixties with acute or convalescent COVID-19. Each CDR3 is given with its conserved first and last residue. The D gene is left open where the match is weak.

D gene: TRBD1
V gene: TRBV6-5
CDR3 protein: CASRRPDRGLNGYTF

D gene: TRBD1
V gene: TRBV30
CDR3 protein: CAWSEAGQGYEQYF

D gene: TRBD2
V gene: TRBV10-2
CDR3 protein: CASSESRWGSGETNTGELFF

D gene: NA
V gene: TRBV6-5
CDR3 protein: CASGRNRVEPSSYTF

D gene: NA
V gene: TRBV7-9
CDR3 protein: CASSPGMAGDQPQHF

D gene: TRBD2
V gene: TRBV11-2
CDR3 protein: CASSLRTSGVNYNEQFF

D gene: TRBD1
V gene: TRBV5-1
CDR3 protein: CASSLTGGSHNSPLHF

D gene: NA
V gene: TRBV18
CDR3 protein: CASSPQQYNEQFF

D gene: TRBD2
V gene: TRBV23-1
CDR3 protein: CASSQLTSGGTDTQYF

D gene: NA
V gene: TRBV5-4
CDR3 protein: CASSLGRVDENIQYF

D gene: NA
V gene: TRBV19
CDR3 protein: CASSARGNTGELFF

D gene: NA
V gene: TRBV24-1
CDR3 protein: CATSDLGPGVGKLFF

D gene: NA
V gene: TRBV21-1
CDR3 protein: CASSKGGSEKLFF

D gene: NA
V gene: TRBV30
CDR3 protein: CAWSPRGNQPQHF

D gene: NA
V gene: TRBV25-1
CDR3 protein: CASNNQGSAEAFF

D gene: TRBD1
V gene: TRBV3-1/TRBV3-2
CDR3 protein: CASSQGRVRTGRDGYTF

D gene: TRBD1
V gene: TRBV6-4
CDR3 protein: CASSDSGQGTGELFF

D gene: TRBD1
V gene: TRBV4-1
CDR3 protein: CASSQPGQKNTEAFF

D gene: TRBD1
V gene: TRBV29-1
CDR3 protein: CSVRSQTGAGEKLFF

D gene: TRBD1
V gene: TRBV7-2
CDR3 protein: CASSPDRDYGYTF

D gene: NA
V gene: TRBV2
CDR3 protein: CASSEAGGGNYGYTF

D gene: NA
V gene: TRBV19
CDR3 protein: CASSIYAGYSNQPQHF

D gene: NA
V gene: TRBV19
CDR3 protein: CASSITGGLETQYF

D gene: NA
V gene: TRBV4-1
CDR3 protein: CASTIVQDTAGGYGYTF

D gene: NA
V gene: TRBV6-5
CDR3 protein: CASSPEGLTTPQHF

D gene: TRBD2
V gene: TRBV5-1
CDR3 protein: CASSPPTSGVGELFF

D gene: TRBD1
V gene: TRBV14
CDR3 protein: CASSPITGDQETQYF